The 3 T cell receptor beta chains presented below share a single source sample, sequenced in a study of T cells in localized non-small cell lung cancer. The table came from immunoSEQ multiplex PCR; TCRdb's copy has only in-frame clones and leaves some out. The data contain roughly 910 clones, approximately 23% of them seen just once; the ten biggest clones take up about a fifth. Sequenced material: lung tumor tissue, taken before any cancer treatment. The origin of the receptors is a female donor of 60 years or more with stage II squamous cell lung carcinoma.

The chain combines TRBV29-1 with TRBJ1-5; 7 bases line up with TRBD1. The V and J ends lost 4 bases and 5 bases, in that order; junction bases with no gene match: 8. The CDR3 totals 14 residues. Germline V gene lookup returns CDR1 SQVTM and CDR2 ANQGSEA. CDR3 loop: CSVAEGGWDQPQHF. The CDR3 DNA reads TGCAGCGTTGCCGAAGGGGGCTGGGATCAGCCCCAGCATTTT.

A few counts support this clone. One junction end disagrees with the germline gene, perhaps due to a read error. This chain joins TRBV11-3 and TRBJ2-7; TRBD2 matches at 14 bases. The germline V gene encodes CDR1 SGHNT and CDR2 YENEEA. The CDR3 is made up of 15 amino acids. The CDR3 region is CASSGAGTSGSPGNF. DNA for the CDR3: TGTGCCAGCAGCGGAGCCGGGACTAGCGGGAGTCCCGGTAACTTC. The full variable domain, completed using reference TRBV11-3 and TRBJ2-7, is EAGVVQSPRYKIIEKKQPVAFWCNPISGHNTLYWYLQNLGQGPELLIRYENEEAVDDSQLPKDRFSAERLKGVDSTLKIQPAELGDSAVYLCASSGAGTSGSPGNFGPGTRLTVT.

CDR3 loop: CASSLLATHDYGYTF. The CDR3 bases are TGTGCCAGCAGTTTATTAGCCACCCATGACTATGGCTACACCTTC. The chain joins TRBV28 to TRBJ1-2, with no clear D. Per germline, CDR1 MDHEN and CDR2 SYDVKM. This CDR3 region has 15 residues. Trimming took 1 base from V and 3 from J, leaving 12 bases between them.